Sequencing of this T cell receptor beta chain was carried out in a study of T cell changes during pregnancy in multiple sclerosis. The data were produced by immunoSEQ multiplex PCR, yet TCRdb's version contains in-frame clones alone and is incomplete. The data contain about 80,000 clones, about 91% of them singletons. Germline V lookup: CDR1 MNHEY, CDR2 SMNVEV (reference sequence). V dropped 6 bases and J dropped 6; count of bases not matched to a gene: 11. This CDR3 has 16 amino acids. The receptor's source is a female donor with multiple sclerosis, enrolled in a pregnancy study. This sequence joins TRBV27 and TRBJ2-7; 13 bases fit TRBD2. The sample here was peripheral blood, taken before pregnancy. For the CDR3, the DNA is TGTGCCAGCAGAACACAAACCGGGACTAGCGGGACCGAGCAGTACTTC. It translates to CASRTQTGTSGTEQYF.